The 16 T cell receptor beta chains below were found in one sample sequenced in a study of OX40 agonist ivuxolimab in advanced cancers. Generated by immunoSEQ multiplex PCR, the TCRdb table keeps only in-frame clones and is missing some. Of tens of thousands of clones in the sample, about 91% were seen once. This sample comprised CD4+ or CD8+ T cells sorted from blood, obtained in a trial of the OX40 agonist ivuxolimab. Receptors originate from an adult with an advanced solid tumor such as melanoma, head and neck, liver or kidney cancer.

The chain is built from TRBV5-1 and TRBJ2-7; 8 bases match TRBD1. CDR3 size: 15 residues. The germline gives CDR1 SGHRS, CDR2 YFSETQ. V dropped 4 bases and J dropped 3; count of bases not matched to a gene: 9. CDR3 sequence: CASSPRTGFIYEQYF. CDR3 nucleotide sequence: TGCGCCAGCAGCCCGAGGACAGGGTTTATCTACGAGCAGTACTTC.

This rearrangement joins TRBV4-2 to TRBJ2-5, with D hard to call. CDR1 and CDR2 from the germline V gene are LGHNA and YNFKEQ. The CDR3 is 15 residues long. Trimming shortened V by 1 base and J by 2 bases, and 11 bases separated the two germline ends. The CDR3 spells CASSQVGIGQETQYF. CDR3 coding DNA: TGTGCCAGCAGCCAAGTAGGGATCGGACAAGAGACCCAGTACTTC.

This clone occurred once. The chain combines TRBV4-2 with TRBJ2-4; D possibly corresponds to TRBD2 (6 bases). Looked up from germline, CDR1 is LGHNA and CDR2 is YNFKEQ. The CDR3 loop spans 17 amino acids. V lost 4 bases and J lost 0, with 16 bases in between. The CDR3 loop reads CASSPPGTAIAKNIQYF. In nucleotides, the CDR3 is TGTGCCAGCAGCCCGCCCGGGACTGCCATAGCCAAAAACATTCAGTACTTC.

This chain links TRBV29-1 with TRBJ1-5; D gene ambiguous. The V gene's germline CDR1 is SQVTM and CDR2 ANQGSEA. V lost 4 bases to trimming and J lost 0 bases, with 10 bases between them. The length of the CDR3 is 14 residues. For the CDR3, the DNA is TGCAGCGTTGGGACGGGTACTAGCAATCAGCCCCAGCATTTT. Protein sequence: CSVGTGTSNQPQHF. The entire variable domain, with the rest obtained from reference TRBV29-1 and TRBJ1-5, is as follows: SAVISQKPSRDICQRGTSLTIQCQVDSQVTMMFWYRQQPGQSLTLIATANQGSEATYESGFVIDKFPISRPNLTFSTLTVSNMSPEDSSIYLCSVGTGTSNQPQHFGDGTRLSIL.

The gene calls are TRBV11-2 and TRBJ1-3, with D unclear. The V gene's germline CDR1 is SGHAT and CDR2 FQNNGV. This CDR3 comprises 15 residues. V was shortened by 1 base and J by 0 bases, with 7 bases between the two germline ends. DNA for the CDR3: TGTGCCAGCAGCTTAGCACGGTACTCTGGAAACACCATATATTTT. It translates to CASSLARYSGNTIYF.

Note on this clone: Mismatch with germline at one junction end may stem from a read error. V is TRBV7-7 and J is TRBJ2-1; 8 nucleotides agree with TRBD2. The CDR3 has 15 amino acids. Germline V lookup: CDR1 SSHAT, CDR2 FNYEAQ (reference sequence). The CDR3 nucleotides read TGTGCTAGCAGCTTAGCCGGAGCGGGAGTTGGGGAGCAGTTCTTC. Translation: CASSLAGAGVGEQFF.

This clone was seen only a few times. This rearrangement joins TRBV28 to TRBJ2-3, with 16 nucleotides matching TRBD2. This CDR3 spans 17 amino acids. The V and J ends lost 6 bases and 7 bases, in that order; junction bases with no gene match: 10. Germline CDR1 and CDR2: MDHEN and SYDVKM. The CDR3 region has the DNA TGTGCCAGCAGACTCGGGACTAGCGGGAGGGGTGTCAATACGCAGTATTTT. Protein product: CASRLGTSGRGVNTQYF.

The rearrangement links TRBV5-1 to TRBJ2-7; D perhaps matches TRBD2 (5 bases). CDR1 and CDR2 from the germline V gene are SGHRS and YFSETQ. With 4 bases removed from V and 0 bases from J, the gap between germline ends came to 14 bases. The CDR3 is 15 residues long. The CDR3 loop reads CASSPLGGHSYEQYF. The DNA for the CDR3 is TGCGCCAGCAGCCCCCTTGGAGGTCACTCCTACGAGCAGTACTTC. Looking up the rest from reference TRBV5-1 and TRBJ2-7 gives the full variable domain: KAGVTQTPRYLIKTRGQQVTLSCSPISGHRSVSWYQQTPGQGLQFLFEYFSETQRNKGNFPGRFSGRQFSNSRSEMNVSTLELGDSALYLCASSPLGGHSYEQYFGPGTRLTVT.

The chain carries TRBV11-2 and TRBJ2-7, with D perhaps matching TRBD1 (5 bases). CDR3 length: 14 amino acids. Trimming cost V 3 bases and J 1 base, with 10 bases left between them. Germline values: CDR1 SGHAT, CDR2 FQNNGV. CDR3 sequence: CASSFGRQSYEQYF. The CDR3 coding sequence is TGTGCCAGCAGCTTTGGGCGACAGTCCTACGAGCAGTACTTC.

About this clone itself: Relative to the germline gene, one junction end is altered; a read error may explain this. The V gene is TRBV7-7, the J gene TRBJ2-3; D possibly corresponds to TRBD1 (5 bases). The germline CDR1 and CDR2 sequences are SSHAT and FNYEAQ (reference sequence). The CDR3 is 14 amino acids. The CDR3 spells CASSPTGATDTQYF. In DNA, the CDR3 is TGTGCTAGCAGCCCAACAGGTGCTACAGATACGCAGTATTTT.

The rearrangement links TRBV7-3 to TRBJ2-2, with TRBD2 as a possible D gene (5 bases). Trimming shortened V by 5 bases and J by 4 bases, and 11 bases separated the two germline ends. The CDR3 loop spans 14 amino acids. Germline loops: CDR1 SGHTA, CDR2 FQGTGA. CDR3 coding DNA: TGTGCCAGCAGCCCCCCGGACTTCACCGGGGAGCTGTTTTTT. It is translated as CASSPPDFTGELFF.

The rearrangement uses TRBV28 and TRBJ1-1; 9 bases fit TRBD1. The CDR3 is made up of 15 amino acids. J was trimmed by 3 bases and V by 8 bases; bases with no gene match: 10. The germline V gene encodes CDR1 MDHEN and CDR2 SYDVKM. CDR3 residues: CASSYTGGRYTEAFF. CDR3 DNA: TGTGCCAGCTCTTACACAGGGGGCAGGTACACTGAAGCTTTCTTT.

V usage is TRBV7-2 and J usage is TRBJ2-5; possible D gene TRBD1, 7 bases. Germline-derived CDR1 and CDR2 are SGHTA and FQGNSA. The CDR3 is made up of 16 amino acids. The V gene lost 0 bases and the J gene lost 5 bases, with 16 bases spanning the gap. In DNA form, the CDR3 reads TGTGCCAGCAGCTTAGCTATAGAGACAGGGAGGGAGACCCAGTACTTC. It specifies CASSLAIETGRETQYF.

The chain combines TRBV5-1 with TRBJ1-2, with 7 bases aligning to TRBD1. CDR3 length: 16 amino acids. CDR1 is SGHRS, CDR2 YFSETQ, per germline. V was pared by 4 bases and J by 4 bases, with 13 bases of the junction left unmatched. CDR3 sequence reads: CASSVTGAAVPYGYTF. The CDR3 bases are TGCGCCAGCAGCGTTACAGGGGCCGCCGTGCCCTATGGCTACACCTTC.

The chain joins TRBV5-1 to TRBJ2-7; weak D call: TRBD2 (6 bases). The ends were cut back, 0 bases at V and 4 bases at J, with 14 bases in the middle. CDR3 length: 15 amino acids. Per germline, CDR1 SGHRS and CDR2 YFSETQ. The CDR3 region is CASSLVGGATYEQYF. CDR3 DNA: TGCGCCAGCAGCTTGGTGGGGGGAGCAACGTACGAGCAGTACTTC.

This clone has more than one count but fewer than ten. The V call is TRBV7-2, the J call TRBJ1-5, with TRBD1 identical over 11 bases. Looked up from germline, CDR1 is SGHTA and CDR2 is FQGNSA. This CDR3 spans 14 amino acids. With 4 bases clipped from V and 8 bases from J, the junction kept 4 bases outside the gene matches. CDR3 DNA: TGTGCCAGCAGCTGGGGGACAGGGGGTGAGCCCCAGCATTTT. Protein sequence: CASSWGTGGEPQHF.